Shown below are 7 T cell receptor beta chains from a single sample sequenced in a study of OX40 agonist ivuxolimab in advanced cancers. The protocol was immunoSEQ multiplex PCR, while the TCRdb copy is restricted to in-frame clones and leaves out a portion. The sample consists of about 75,000 clones, roughly 84% of them appearing once. Sample: CD4+ or CD8+ T cells sorted from blood, taken in a trial of the OX40 agonist ivuxolimab. Every receptor here comes from an adult with an advanced solid tumor such as melanoma, head and neck, liver or kidney cancer.

This chain uses TRBV6-1 with TRBJ1-1, with D possibly matching TRBD1 (6 bases). Trimming stripped 4 bases from V and 2 bases from J, with 11 bases between. The CDR3 runs 14 residues. The germline V gene encodes CDR1 MNHNS and CDR2 SASEGT. CDR3 coding DNA: TGTGCCAGCAGTGCTAGACAGGACAACACTGAAGCTTTCTTT. Protein product: CASSARQDNTEAFF.

V usage is TRBV9 and J usage is TRBJ2-7, with 8 nucleotides matching TRBD2. Germline V lookup: CDR1 SGDLS, CDR2 YYNGEE. Trimming cost V 1 base and J 2 bases; bases outside gene matches: 5. This CDR3 is built from 15 residues. The CDR3 DNA follows: TGTGCCAGCAGCGTAACGGCGGGGGGAACCTACGAGCAGTACTTC. It codes for CASSVTAGGTYEQYF.

The chain is built from TRBV27 and TRBJ1-2; D might be TRBD1 (6 bases). V lost 8 bases, J lost 8 bases, and 18 bases lay in between. The CDR3 is 13 residues long. Germline-derived CDR1 and CDR2 are MNHEY and SMNVEV (reference sequence). The CDR3: CASGTIYRVGYTF. CDR3 DNA: TGTGCCAGCGGGACCATCTACAGGGTCGGCTACACCTTC.

The chain joins TRBV7-9 to TRBJ2-3; TRBD2 aligns across 7 bases. Losses at the gene ends were 6 bases for V and 3 bases for J; bases not matched to a gene: 6. This CDR3 has 14 residues. Germline values: CDR1 SEHNR, CDR2 FQNEAQ (reference sequence). In nucleotides, the CDR3 is TGTGCCAGCAGTAGGGCGGGAGTGACAGATACGCAGTATTTT. Translated: CASSRAGVTDTQYF.

This clone was observed once. This chain connects TRBV6-1 to TRBJ2-7; 7 nucleotides align to TRBD1. Per germline, CDR1 MNHNS and CDR2 SASEGT. Trimming removed 5 bases from V and 3 bases from J; junction bases left unmatched: 7. The CDR3 extends over 14 amino acids. The CDR3 coding sequence is TGTGCCAGCAGTTTCAACAGGGGCCACTACGAGCAGTACTTC. It codes for CASSFNRGHYEQYF.

The chain joins TRBV19 to TRBJ2-2; 9 bases map to TRBD1. Germline V gives CDR1 LNHDA, CDR2 SQIVND (reference sequence). The CDR3 is 16 residues long. With V trimmed by 6 bases and J by 7 bases, 12 bases remained unmatched. The chain's CDR3 is CASRKLQGARSGELFF. The CDR3, as DNA: TGTGCCAGTAGGAAATTACAGGGGGCGCGTAGCGGGGAGCTGTTTTTT.

The rearrangement uses TRBV1 and TRBJ1-5. TRBV1 is given as a pseudogene. CDR3 length: 14 amino acids. The CDR3 region has the DNA TGCACCAGCAGCCAAGATGGCGCATATCAGCCCCAGCATTTT. The encoded protein is CTSSQDGAYQPQHF.